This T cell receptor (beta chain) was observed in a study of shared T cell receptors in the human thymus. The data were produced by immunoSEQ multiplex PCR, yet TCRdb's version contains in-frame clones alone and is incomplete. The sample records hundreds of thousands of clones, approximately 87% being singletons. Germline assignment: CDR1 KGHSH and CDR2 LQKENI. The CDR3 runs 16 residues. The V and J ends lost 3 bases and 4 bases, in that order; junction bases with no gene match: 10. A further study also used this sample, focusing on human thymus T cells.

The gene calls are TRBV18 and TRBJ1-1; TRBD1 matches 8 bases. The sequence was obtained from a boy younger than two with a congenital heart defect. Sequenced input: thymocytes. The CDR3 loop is CASSPVDREGRTEAFF. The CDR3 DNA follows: TGTGCCAGCTCACCGGTGGACAGGGAGGGGCGCACTGAAGCTTTCTTT.